These T cell receptor beta chains were read from a single sample in a study of blood T cell repertoires in COVID-19. Repertoires were generated with immunoSEQ multiplex PCR, while TCRdb's copy carries only in-frame clones and drops some. Of about 270,000 clones listed, 81% were seen once; the top ten hold 2.5% to 3%. The sample was peripheral blood. These receptors were obtained from a woman between 55 and 75 years old with active or convalescent COVID-19. The CDR3 runs from the conserved cysteine through the conserved F or W.

>TRBJ2-2|TRBV19
CASLSGRGGWTGELFF
>TRBJ2-1|TRBV10-3
CAISESGSSGSGSYNEQFF
>TRBJ2-7|TRBV7-2
CASSLTSRGYEQYF
>TRBJ2-3|TRBV7-2
CASSPRGSTDTQYF
>TRBJ1-2|TRBV9
CASSASGGTDYGYTF
>TRBJ1-1|TRBV20-1
CSASHPNTEAFF
>TRBJ1-1|TRBV5-1
CASSLAGRGVNTEAFF
>TRBJ1-3|TRBV19
CASSITGDPGNTIYF
>TRBJ1-6|TRBV13
CASSMGQTYNSPLHF
>TRBJ2-1|TRBV7-3
CASQGADEQFF
>TRBJ1-2|TRBV2
CASKGTGGAWGYTF
>TRBJ1-2|TRBV11-2
CASSLDQVYGYTF
>TRBJ2-3|TRBV9
CASSVGTSGGVEYF
>TRBJ1-5|TRBV6-1
CASSAQAPGGNQPQHF
>TRBJ1-5|TRBV2
CATLGQLNQPQHF
>TRBJ1-6|TRBV24-1
CATSDLCGTEYSPLHF
>TRBJ1-2|TRBV10-3
CAITPTDRAGGYTF
>TRBJ2-5|TRBV29-1
CSVETVAGETQYF
>TRBJ1-4|TRBV2
CASSERGYVEKLFF
>TRBJ2-1|TRBV9
CASSLRTSGGANSYNEQFF
>TRBJ2-1|TRBV11-3
CASSSRESSYNEQFF
>TRBJ2-5|TRBV7-2
CASSLIAGDQETQYF
>TRBJ1-3|TRBV4-1
CASSQDEELSGNTIYF
>TRBJ1-5|TRBV6-5
CASSRQGFDQPQHF
>TRBJ2-2|TRBV3-1/TRBV3-2
CASSQESLPGGADTGELFF
>TRBJ2-3|TRBV4-2
CASSQDVSGGPMADTQYF
>TRBJ1-2|TRBV7-8
CASSLESQGQGDGYTF
>TRBJ1-2|TRBV30
CAWRLGQGGIGYGYTF
>TRBJ2-7|TRBV2
CASVLPQDYEQYF
>TRBJ2-6|TRBV12-2
CASTHTGTGYSGANVLTF
>TRBJ2-2|TRBV10-3
CAISQRGSPTGELFF
>TRBJ1-2|TRBV6-4
CASLPETGKDGYTF
>TRBJ2-7|TRBV2
CASSVGVSEQYF
>TRBJ1-6|TRBV5-5
CASSGGAGGDNSPLHF
>TRBJ2-5|TRBV2
CASSTQGRETQYF
>TRBJ1-1|TRBV6-5
CASRRDRNTEAFF
>TRBJ1-1|TRBV18
CASSPLDSRTEAFF
>TRBJ2-3|TRBV10-1
CASSGRASGGIRDTQYF